The 7 T cell receptor beta chains reported below all come from one sample, sequenced in a study of CD8+CD57+ T cells in acquired aplastic anemia. The study profiled TCR beta VDJ and CDR3 using genomic DNA as template. Each CDR3 protein gets one entry after TCRdb re-called the reads with MiXCR. The sample carries 150,000 to 200,000 distinct CDR3 sequences, around 65% recorded once. The sample taken for sequencing was sorted CD4+, CD8+, or CD8+CD57+ T cells (not recorded which) from PBMCs. The receptors stem from a human donor with severe aplastic anemia or a healthy control (not recorded which).

J is TRBJ2-1 and V is TRBV5-1; no definite D call. The DNA end is a closer match to TRBJ2-7, so the J assignment may be wrong. This CDR3 has 12 residues. From germline, CDR1 is SGHRS and CDR2 YFSETQ. CDR3: CASSPERDEQYF. The CDR3, as DNA: TGCGCCAGCAGCCCTGAACGAGACGAGCAGTACTTC.

Concerning this clonotype: A much more abundant neighbour one base away suggests this may be a read error. The chain combines TRBV27 with TRBJ2-5; D unclear. Germline loops: CDR1 MNHEY, CDR2 SMNVEV (reference sequence). Trimming stripped 6 bases from V and 6 bases from J, with 14 bases between. This CDR3 comprises 13 residues. The CDR3 sequence: CASRPVLVKTQYF. CDR3 bases: TGTGCCAGCAGACCAGTCCTGGTGAAGACCCAGTACTTC.

This clonotype occurred a few times. The chain carries TRBV2 and TRBJ1-6, with TRBD1 matching 9 bases. Germline V CDR1 and CDR2: SNHLY, FYNNEI. The CDR3 is made up of 19 amino acids. V lost 2 bases to trimming and J lost 4 bases; unmatched junction nucleotides: 12. In DNA form, the CDR3 reads TGTGCCAGCAGTGAATTTACGGGACAGGGAATAAGGTATAATTCACCCCTCCACTTT. Translated, it gives CASSEFTGQGIRYNSPLHF.

The chain recombines TRBV10-3 with TRBJ2-3; tentatively, D is TRBD2 (5 bases). Germline CDR1 is ENHRY and CDR2 is SYGVKD. CDR3 length equals 15 residues. The V and J ends lost 6 bases and 0 bases respectively, with 13 bases between them. CDR3 sequence reads: CAIREVGASTDTQYF. Written as DNA, the CDR3 is TGTGCCATCAGGGAGGTCGGAGCAAGCACAGATACGCAGTATTTT.

This clonotype was seen a single time. CDR3 protein: CASSMVKSPLHF. DNA for the CDR3: TGTGCCAGTAGTATGGTCAAGTCACCCCTCCACTTT. The rearrangement uses TRBV19 and TRBJ1-6; D not certain. This CDR3 is built from 12 residues. Germline CDR1 is LNHDA and CDR2 is SQIVND (reference sequence). Trimming took off 3 bases at V and 10 bases at J, with 7 bases between the two ends. Full variable domain (missing parts from reference TRBV19 and TRBJ1-6): DGGITQSPKYLFRKEGQNVTLSCEQNLNHDAMYWYRQDPGQGLRLIYYSQIVNDFQKGDIAEGYSVSREKKESFPLTVTSAQKNPTAFYLCASSMVKSPLHFGNGTRLTVT.

CDR3: CASSQSGSFYNEQFF. CDR3 nucleotides: TGTGCCAGCAGCCAAAGCGGGAGTTTTTACAATGAGCAGTTCTTC. The V and J genes are TRBV7-9 and TRBJ2-1, with 8 positions matching TRBD2. The CDR3 sequence is 15 residues long. V lost 5 bases and J lost 4; bases outside the gene matches: 7. CDR1 and CDR2 (germline): SEHNR, FQNEAQ (reference sequence).

The V gene is TRBV10-2, the J gene TRBJ2-7, with D tentatively TRBD2 (5 bases). Germline V lookup: CDR1 WSHSY, CDR2 SAAADI. The ends were cut back, 0 bases at V and 10 bases at J, with 13 bases in the middle. The CDR3 is made up of 13 amino acids. CDR3 DNA sequence: TGCGCCAGCAGTGAGTCGATGGTGGGAGTACAGTACTTC. Protein: CASSESMVGVQYF.